This paragraph covers one T cell receptor (beta chain) sequence. TCRdb ran MiXCR on the RT-PCR reads and lists one entry per CDR3 protein. Of approximately 720,000 distinct CDR3 sequences listed, approximately 14% are singletons. CDR1 and CDR2 (germline): SGHTA, FQGNSA. This CDR3 has 15 residues. V lost 2 bases, J lost 7 bases, and 18 bases lay in between. Sequences were obtained from memory CD4+ T cells from blood. This chain uses TRBV7-2 with TRBJ2-7; D is perhaps TRBD1 or TRBD2 (5 bases each). The sequence was obtained from a female donor in good health, serving as a healthy control. The CDR3 region is CASSLFGTGRLEQYF. The CDR3 DNA is TGTGCCAGCAGCTTATTCGGGACGGGGCGGCTGGAGCAGTACTTC.